The 13 T cell receptor beta chains reported below all come from one sample, sequenced in a study of blood T cell repertoires in COVID-19. Repertoires were generated with immunoSEQ multiplex PCR, while TCRdb's copy carries only in-frame clones and drops some. The sample has approximately 670,000 clones, around 89% seen once; the top ten hold roughly 0.25%. The specimen was peripheral blood. Every receptor here comes from a woman between 18 and 29 years old with acute or convalescent COVID-19.

The table lists this clone with a few counts. The CDR3 DNA is TGTGCCAGCGGAACAAGGAGCTTCAATTCACCCCTCCACTTT. Residues: CASGTRSFNSPLHF. The chain couples TRBV6-5 to TRBJ1-6; D call uncertain. The CDR3 runs 14 residues. Deletions cut 8 bases from V and 7 bases from J, with 15 bases between. Germline values: CDR1 MNHEY, CDR2 SVGAGI.

The chain uses TRBV4-1 and TRBJ2-7, with TRBD2 matching 12 bases. With V trimmed by 4 bases and J by 1 base, 5 bases remained unmatched. From germline, CDR1 is MGHRA and CDR2 YSYEKL. This CDR3 has 16 residues. CDR3 in amino acids: CASSLRTSGVSYEQYF. CDR3 DNA: TGCGCCAGCAGCCTTAGGACTAGCGGGGTTTCCTACGAGCAGTACTTC.

The J gene is TRBJ1-1, the V gene TRBV6-6; D call uncertain. The CDR3 loop spans 15 amino acids. From germline, CDR1 is MNHNY and CDR2 SVGAGI (reference sequence). V lost 2 bases and J 4 bases, leaving 14 bases between the germline ends. CDR3 loop: CASSYVATEGTEAFF. The CDR3, as DNA: TGTGCCAGCAGTTACGTAGCGACGGAGGGCACTGAAGCTTTCTTT.

The genes are TRBV20-1 and TRBJ2-3; 9 bases map to TRBD2. V lost 3 bases, J lost 3 bases, and 13 bases stayed unmatched. CDR3 length: 17 residues. From germline, CDR1 is DFQATT and CDR2 SNEGSKA (reference sequence). CDR3 sequence (DNA): TGCAGTGCTAGTATCCCCCAGATAGCGGGGGATACAGATACGCAGTATTTT. As protein: CSASIPQIAGDTDTQYF.

V usage is TRBV5-1 and J usage is TRBJ2-3; TRBD2 agrees at 8 bases. The CDR3 covers 18 residues. CDR1 is SGHRS, CDR2 YFSETQ, per germline. CDR3 nucleotide sequence: TGCGCACCATTAGCAGGTGCCCCAGCGGGGGTAAGCACAGATACGCAGTATTTT. Translated, it gives CAPLAGAPAGVSTDTQYF.

The V and J genes are TRBV5-5 and TRBJ1-5, with D maybe TRBD1 (5 bases). Trimming took off 1 base at V and 8 bases at J, with 16 bases between the two ends. Per the germline V gene, CDR1 is SGHKS and CDR2 is YYEKEE (reference sequence). This CDR3 contains 15 residues. CDR3 sequence (DNA): TGTGCCAGCAGCTTGATGTTAGGAGGGACGGAGCCCCAGCATTTT. Its protein is CASSLMLGGTEPQHF. The entire variable domain, with the rest obtained from reference TRBV5-5 and TRBJ1-5, is as follows: DAGVTQSPTHLIKTRGQQVTLRCSPISGHKSVSWYQQVLGQGPQFIFQYYEKEERGRGNFPDRFSARQFPNYSSELNVNALLLGDSALYLCASSLMLGGTEPQHFGDGTRLSIL.

The DNA for the CDR3 is TGTGCCAGCAGCTTGGGGCGGGACAGGGGGCTTCTTGGAGAGACCCAGTACTTC. As protein: CASSLGRDRGLLGETQYF. The J gene is TRBJ2-5, the V gene TRBV7-6, with 12 bases lining up with TRBD1. Germline CDR1 SGHVS, CDR2 FNYEAQ. CDR3 length equals 18 residues. The junction had 12 bases not matched to a gene; V was cut back by 3 bases and J by 4 bases.

The chain couples TRBV6-5 to TRBJ1-3; D ambiguous. CDR1 and CDR2 from the germline V gene are MNHEY and SVGAGI. The V gene lost 2 bases and the J gene lost 4 bases, with 6 bases spanning the gap. CDR3 length equals 13 residues. CDR3 DNA sequence: TGTGCCAGCAGTTACCGGAGGGGAAACACCATATATTTT. It is translated as CASSYRRGNTIYF.

The rearrangement uses TRBV30 and TRBJ2-7, with D maybe TRBD1 (5 bases). Deletions cut 2 bases from V and 2 bases from J, with 16 bases between. The CDR3 consists of 15 residues. Germline assignment: CDR1 GTSNPN and CDR2 SVGIG (reference sequence). The CDR3 is CAWSPKGAAAYEQYF. The CDR3 nucleotides read TGTGCCTGGAGTCCTAAAGGGGCAGCCGCCTACGAGCAGTACTTC.

The chain has TRBV6-5 and TRBJ2-5, with D possibly matching TRBD1 (6 bases). Trimming stripped 6 bases from V and 4 bases from J, with 12 bases between. The V gene's germline CDR1 is MNHEY and CDR2 SVGAGI. The CDR3 length is 13 residues. CDR3 nucleotides: TGTGCCAGCAGGAGGGGGTTCCCAGAGACCCAGTACTTC. Its protein product is CASRRGFPETQYF.

The chain recombines TRBV4-1 with TRBJ1-2, with D tentatively TRBD1 (5 bases). Trimming removed 0 bases from V and 3 bases from J, with 11 bases in between. Germline V gene sequence: CDR1 MGHRA, CDR2 YSYEKL. This CDR3 comprises 15 residues. The CDR3 bases are TGCGCCAGCAGCCAAGATGGCGGGGGGGACTATGGCTACACCTTC. Residues: CASSQDGGGDYGYTF.

V is TRBV7-9 and J is TRBJ1-2, with TRBD1 identical over 9 bases. With 5 bases clipped from V and 10 bases from J, the junction kept 2 bases outside the gene matches. CDR3 length equals 11 residues. CDR1 is SEHNR and CDR2 is FQNEAQ in the germline V gene (reference sequence). CDR3 sequence: CASSRQGDYTF. CDR3 DNA sequence: TGTGCCAGCAGCCGACAGGGGGACTACACCTTC.

The chain has TRBV7-8 and TRBJ1-4; D is undetermined. Germline assignment: CDR1 SGHVS and CDR2 FQNEAQ. The CDR3 length is 11 residues. V dropped 5 bases and J dropped 5 bases, with 3 bases sitting between them. The CDR3 DNA follows: TGTGCCAGCAGCCCGAATGAAAAACTGTTTTTT. Amino acid sequence: CASSPNEKLFF.